The 27 T cell receptor beta chains below all came from one sample that was sequenced in a study of CD4 and CD8 cells across lung adenocarcinoma regions. One entry per CDR3 protein results from TCRdb running MiXCR on the PCR reads. The sample gives around 25,000 distinct CDR3 sequences, roughly 50% of which show up once; about half is in the top ten. Sequencing input: CD8+ T cells from the center of a lung tumor. The receptors come from a male donor with lung adenocarcinoma. The CD4 and CD8 labels of this study may be unreliable.

The rearrangement joins TRBV11-3 to TRBJ2-1; TRBD2 aligns across 8 bases. The germline V gene encodes CDR1 SGHNT and CDR2 YENEEA. The V and J ends lost 3 bases and 5 bases, in that order; junction bases with no gene match: 3. CDR3 size: 14 residues. CDR3 coding DNA: TGTGCCAGCAGCTTTAGCGGGAAAAACAATGAGCAGTTCTTC. It translates to CASSFSGKNNEQFF.

Worth noting for this clonotype: The junction and the germline gene differ at one end; a read error may be behind it. The chain couples TRBV10-1 to TRBJ2-5; the D call may be TRBD1 or TRBD2 (6 bases each). This CDR3 contains 16 residues. Germline lookup yields CDR1 WNHNN and CDR2 SYGVQD (reference sequence). CDR3 loop: CASGAIGGGAKETQYF. Written as DNA, the CDR3 is TGCGCCAGCGGGGCGATAGGGGGAGGTGCCAAAGAGACGCAGTACTTT.

With regard to this clonotype: Given the absence of the conserved phenylalanine or tryptophan at the CDR3 end, a read error is likely. J is TRBJ2-1 and V is TRBV6-1, with D tentatively TRBD1 (6 bases). The J call could be wrong; TRBJ2-7 is a better fit for the DNA end. The CDR3 consists of 16 residues. CDR1 and CDR2 from the germline V gene are MNHNS and SASEGT. The CDR3 sequence is CASSETWTVGTNTQYS. The CDR3 DNA reads TGTGCCAGCAGTGAAACGTGGACTGTCGGGACAAATACGCAGTACTCT.

CDR3 protein: CASSLKGQGSSPLHF. DNA for the CDR3: TGCGCCAGCAGCTTGAAGGGGCAGGGAAGTTCACCCCTCCACTTT. The chain carries TRBV5-1 and TRBJ1-6; perhaps TRBD1 as D (5 bases). Germline V lookup: CDR1 SGHRS, CDR2 YFSETQ. This CDR3 contains 15 residues. Trimming removed 1 base from V and 9 bases from J, with 14 bases in between. Together with reference TRBV5-1 and TRBJ1-6, the CDR3 gives the full variable domain: KAGVTQTPRYLIKTRGQQVTLSCSPISGHRSVSWYQQTPGQGLQFLFEYFSETQRNKGNFPGRFSGRQFSNSRSEMNVSTLELGDSALYLCASSLKGQGSSPLHFGNGTRLTVT.

This clonotype was observed a handful of times. The chain is built from TRBV6-1 and TRBJ2-3, with D perhaps TRBD1 or TRBD2 (5 bases each). V shed 6 bases and J shed 8 bases, with 21 bases lying between them. The germline V gene has CDR1 MNHNS and CDR2 SASEGT. This CDR3 contains 15 residues. The CDR3 spells CASSGRPDGTGTQYF. In nucleotides, the CDR3 is TGTGCCAGCAGCGGACGGCCGGATGGGACCGGTACGCAGTATTTT.

This clonotype was detected many times. The J gene is TRBJ2-2, the V gene TRBV12-3 or TRBV12-4; tentatively, D is TRBD2 (6 bases). The CDR3 has 15 residues. The V end lost 3 bases, the J end lost 5 bases, and 13 bases lay between the germline ends. CDR3 sequence: CASSFPSGQTGELFF. In DNA, the CDR3 is TGTGCCAGCAGTTTTCCGAGCGGGCAGACCGGGGAGCTGTTTTTT.

The rearrangement links TRBV10-2 to TRBJ1-6; 12 nucleotides align to TRBD1. Trimming took 6 bases from V and 7 from J; bases not matched to a gene: 7. Germline assignment: CDR1 WSHSY and CDR2 SAAADI. CDR3 length equals 16 residues. CDR3 loop: CASRGGQGAKNSPLHF. The CDR3 bases are TGCGCCAGCAGGGGGGGACAGGGGGCAAAGAATTCACCCCTCCACTTT.

The chain combines TRBV6-1 with TRBJ1-2, with D perhaps TRBD1 (5 bases). There are 19 residues in the CDR3. V was pared by 1 base and J by 5 bases, with 26 bases between. CDR1 is MNHNS, CDR2 SASEGT, per germline. The CDR3 loop reads CASSEDPGMYKGSEYGYTF. The DNA of the CDR3 is TGTGCCAGCAGTGAAGATCCTGGGATGTATAAGGGGTCGGAGTATGGCTACACCTTC.

J is TRBJ2-1 and V is TRBV6-1, with 12 bases matching TRBD2. The DNA end is a closer match to TRBJ2-7, so the J assignment may be wrong. This CDR3 has 16 amino acids. Germline V gives CDR1 MNHNS, CDR2 SASEGT. The CDR3 bases are TGTGCCAGCAGGGAACCGTGGACTAGCGGGACAGATACGCAGTACTTC. The encoded protein is CASREPWTSGTDTQYF.

This clonotype occurred a few times. The chain links TRBV6-1 to TRBJ2-7; D is unresolved. This CDR3 has 14 amino acids. Germline CDR1 is MNHNS and CDR2 is SASEGT. V was cut by 6 bases and J by 2 bases, with 14 bases left in between. CDR3: CASSSQAPTYEQYF. CDR3 in DNA: TGTGCCAGCAGCTCTCAGGCCCCGACCTACGAGCAGTACTTC.

V and J are TRBV4-1 and TRBJ2-3; 10 bases line up with TRBD2. The germline V gene encodes CDR1 MGHRA and CDR2 YSYEKL. The CDR3 is made up of 16 amino acids. With V trimmed by 5 bases and J by 6 bases, 11 bases remained unmatched. As DNA, the CDR3 is TGCGCCAGCAGCGGCCTAGCGGGAGCCGTCAGGGATACGCAGTATTTT. The encoded protein is CASSGLAGAVRDTQYF.

This clonotype was detected only a few times. The chain has TRBV6-1 and TRBJ2-5; perhaps TRBD2 as D (6 bases). Germline V CDR1 and CDR2: MNHNS, SASEGT. This CDR3 spans 15 amino acids. Trimming removed 2 bases from V and 5 bases from J, with 15 bases in between. The CDR3 DNA is TGTGCCAGCAGTGAATTCTTGCGGGATGGGGAGACCCAGTACTTC. It encodes CASSEFLRDGETQYF.

The CDR3, as DNA: TGTGCCAGCAGTGACAATAGCAATCAGCCCCAGCATTTT. This gives the protein CASSDNSNQPQHF. The chain joins TRBV6-1 to TRBJ1-5; D gene unclear. V lost 3 bases and J 0 bases, leaving 3 bases between the germline ends. CDR1 MNHNS and CDR2 SASEGT come from the germline V gene. The CDR3 spans 13 residues.

The chain links TRBV20-1 to TRBJ1-1, with D tentatively TRBD1 (6 bases). Trimming left V 3 bases short and J 5 bases short, with 16 bases between. Germline CDR1 DFQATT, CDR2 SNEGSKA (reference sequence). The CDR3 spans 14 residues. The CDR3 sequence is CSARYTGLGTEAFF. In DNA, the CDR3 is TGCAGTGCTAGGTACACAGGGTTGGGTACTGAAGCTTTCTTT.

A note on this clonotype: The junction differs from germline at one of its ends, possibly a read error. This chain links TRBV6-1 with TRBJ2-3, with 8 bases identical to TRBD2. There are 15 residues in the CDR3. Germline V gives CDR1 MNHNS, CDR2 SASEGT. The CDR3 DNA reads TGTGCCAGGAGTGAGAGCGGGAGTGACCAAGATACGCAGTATTTT. As protein: CARSESGSDQDTQYF.

The V call is TRBV30, the J call TRBJ1-1; D is unresolved. Germline CDR1 is GTSNPN and CDR2 is SVGIG (reference sequence). V was cut by 7 bases and J by 5 bases, with 11 bases left in between. The CDR3 extends over 11 amino acids. CDR3 protein: CASFMVTEAFF. CDR3 bases: TGTGCCTCTTTCATGGTGACTGAAGCTTTCTTT.

This clonotype was found a few times. This CDR3 fails to terminate in the conserved phenylalanine or tryptophan, so it likely reflects a read error. No DNA is shown, since the ends of the CDR3 on it are uncertain; the CDR3 is the one TCRdb lists. V usage is TRBV6-1 and J usage is TRBJ2-1; the table's TRBD2 call for D was not verified on the DNA. Including both end residues, the CDR3 is 8 amino acids long. Germline values: CDR1 MNHNS, CDR2 SASEGT. CDR3 sequence reads: CASSELAG.

V is TRBV28 and J is TRBJ2-3; 11 bases align to TRBD2. J gave up 0 bases and V 5 bases, and 4 bases lay outside the gene matches. In germline, CDR1 is MDHEN, CDR2 SYDVKM. The CDR3 is made up of 16 amino acids. The CDR3 here is CASSTRTSGSTDTQYF. CDR3 sequence (DNA): TGTGCCAGCAGTACCAGGACTAGCGGGAGCACAGATACGCAGTATTTT. Together with reference TRBV28 and TRBJ2-3, the CDR3 gives the full variable domain: DVKVTQSSRYLVKRTGEKVFLECVQDMDHENMFWYRQDPGLGLRLIYFSYDVKMKEKGDIPEGYSVSREKKERFSLILESASTNQTSMYLCASSTRTSGSTDTQYFGPGTRLTVL.

A few counts support this clonotype. The gene calls are TRBV25-1 and TRBJ2-4, with 10 bases aligning to TRBD2. CDR1 and CDR2 (germline): MGHDK, SYGVNS. With 8 bases clipped from V and 6 bases from J, the junction kept 4 bases outside the gene matches. The CDR3 contains 13 residues. CDR3 loop: CASGLAVGNIQYF. CDR3 bases: TGTGCCAGCGGACTAGCGGTTGGAAACATTCAGTACTTC.

On this clonotype: The junction does not match germline at one end; this may be a read error. CDR3 sequence: CASSPWPSAKDIQYF. Written as DNA, the CDR3 is TGTGCCAGCAGTCCGTGGCCCTCGGCCAAAGACATTCAGTATTTC. The rearrangement joins TRBV6-1 to TRBJ2-4, with no clear D. This CDR3 contains 15 residues. Germline V gene data show CDR1 as MNHNS and CDR2 as SASEGT.

The rearrangement links TRBV6-1 to TRBJ2-3; D might be TRBD2 (7 bases). This CDR3 is built from 14 residues. CDR1 MNHNS and CDR2 SASEGT come from the germline V gene. V was clipped by 7 bases and J by 4 bases, with 15 bases between them. The CDR3 nucleotides are TGTGCCAGCACCTCGCCGCGGGGGCCAGATACGCAGTATTTT. Protein: CASTSPRGPDTQYF.

The V gene is TRBV7-6, the J gene TRBJ2-2; tentatively, D is TRBD2 (6 bases). Germline V CDR1 and CDR2: SGHVS, FNYEAQ. With 4 bases removed from V and 2 bases from J, the gap between germline ends came to 17 bases. The CDR3 has 17 amino acids. The CDR3: CASSSPRGTINTGELFF. The CDR3 DNA reads as TGTGCCAGCAGCTCCCCCCGGGGGACGATTAACACCGGGGAGCTGTTTTTT.

Concerning this clonotype itself: The junction and the germline gene differ at one end; a read error may be behind it. The gene calls are TRBV10-1 and TRBJ2-3; perhaps TRBD1 as D (6 bases). The germline V gene encodes CDR1 WNHNN and CDR2 SYGVQD (reference sequence). This CDR3 spans 15 amino acids. The CDR3 nucleotides are TGCGCCGGGGGCCCCCTGGGGGCCGACACAGATACGCAGTACTTT. Its protein product is CAGGPLGADTDTQYF.

This clonotype was seen repeatedly, ten times or more. The chain recombines TRBV9 with TRBJ2-1; no clear D. This CDR3 spans 13 amino acids. Germline V gene data show CDR1 as SGDLS and CDR2 as YYNGEE. The V end lost 0 bases, the J end lost 4 bases, and 5 bases lay between the germline ends. The DNA for the CDR3 is TGTGCCAGCAGCGTAGAACAGTACAATGAGCAGTTCTTC. Protein product: CASSVEQYNEQFF.

The chain joins TRBV10-1 to TRBJ2-4; D perhaps matches TRBD1 (6 bases). Germline loops: CDR1 WNHNN, CDR2 SYGVQD (reference sequence). This CDR3 contains 16 residues. The CDR3 loop reads CASRGPGLGAKNTQYF. Here the CDR3 DNA reads TGCGCGAGCCGTGGCCCGGGGCTGGGGGCCAAAAACACGCAGTACTTC.

The rearrangement links TRBV10-1 to TRBJ2-3; no clear D. This CDR3 contains 14 residues. The ends were cut back, 7 bases at V and 4 bases at J, with 15 bases in the middle. CDR1 is WNHNN, CDR2 SYGVQD, per germline (reference sequence). CDR3 sequence (DNA): TGCGCCAGCAAGGTCAGGCAAGACCCAGATACGCAGTATTTT. This translates into CASKVRQDPDTQYF.

This clonotype was seen many times. The V gene is TRBV6-1, the J gene TRBJ2-2, with TRBD1 matching 7 bases. Germline CDR1 reads MNHNS; CDR2 reads SASEGT. Losses at the gene ends were 8 bases for V and 4 bases for J; bases not matched to a gene: 7. The length of the CDR3 is 14 residues. The chain's CDR3 is CASRAQGVTGELFF. The CDR3 region has the DNA TGTGCCAGCCGCGCGCAGGGGGTCACCGGGGAGCTGTTTTTT.